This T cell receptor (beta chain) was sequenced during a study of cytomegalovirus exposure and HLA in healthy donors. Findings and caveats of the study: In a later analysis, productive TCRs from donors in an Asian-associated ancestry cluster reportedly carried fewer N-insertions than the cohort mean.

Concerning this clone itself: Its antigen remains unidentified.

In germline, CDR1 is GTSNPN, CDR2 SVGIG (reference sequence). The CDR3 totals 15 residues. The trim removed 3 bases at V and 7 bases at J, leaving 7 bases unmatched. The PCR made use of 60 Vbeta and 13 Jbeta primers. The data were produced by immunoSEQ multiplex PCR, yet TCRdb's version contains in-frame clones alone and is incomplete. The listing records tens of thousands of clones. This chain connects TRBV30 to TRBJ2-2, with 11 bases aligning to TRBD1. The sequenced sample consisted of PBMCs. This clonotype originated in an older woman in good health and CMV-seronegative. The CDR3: CAWRGGQGAGGELFF. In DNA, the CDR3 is TGTGCCTGGAGGGGAGGACAGGGGGCTGGCGGGGAGCTGTTTTTT.